A selection of T cell receptor beta chains follows, all from one sample in a study of blood T cells in healthy people across ages. In TCRdb, the 5' RACE reads were re-called with MiXCR into one record per CDR3 protein. Among hundreds of thousands of distinct CDR3 sequences, less than 70% were seen once, and the ten largest hold around 40%. Source material: blood. The source is a man aged 80 or over in good health. CDR3s include the opening cysteine and the closing phenylalanine or tryptophan. A D gene is named only where the DNA matches it firmly. For some rows the clone size is stated as once, few or many, or as a class when expanded; others skip it.

few | TRBJ2-3 | NA | TRBV15 | CATSRDRGQEIPDTQYF | TGTGCCACCAGCAGAGATAGAGGGCAGGAGATCCCAGATACGCAGTATTTT
NA | TRBJ2-3 | TRBD2 | TRBV20-1 | CSARALLGSARTSVGDTQYF | TGCAGTGCTAGAGCCCTTCTGGGGAGCGCCAGGACTAGCGTTGGAGATACGCAGTATTTT
once | TRBJ2-7 | NA | TRBV29-1 | CSVEEGRYEQYF | TGCAGCGTTGAAGAGGGCAGGTACGAGCAGTACTTC
NA | TRBJ2-5 | NA | TRBV10-1 | CASSDSKETQYF | TGCGCCAGCAGTGACAGCAAAGAGACCCAGTACTTC
NA | TRBJ2-1 | TRBD2 | TRBV7-3 | CASSPTLAGGSGQFF | TGTGCCAGCAGCCCAACGTTAGCGGGAGGGTCCGGGCAGTTCTTC
NA | TRBJ2-5 | NA | TRBV12-3/TRBV12-4 | CASRKGREQYF | TGTGCCAGCAGAAAAGGCAGGGAGCAGTACTTC
NA | TRBJ2-1 | NA | TRBV7-3 | CASSLYPGAYNEQFF | TGTGCCAGCAGCTTATACCCAGGGGCGTACAATGAGCAGTTCTTC
NA | TRBJ1-4 | NA | TRBV27 | CASSLRDSNEKLFF | TGTGCCAGCAGCCTCCGAGACAGTAATGAAAAACTGTTTTTT
once | TRBJ2-6 | NA | TRBV21-1 | CASTPDSNLSGANVLTF | TGTGCCAGCACGCCGGACAGCAACCTCTCTGGGGCCAACGTCCTGACTTTC
NA | TRBJ2-7 | NA | TRBV5-6 | CASSLVRGPNSYEQYF | TGTGCCAGCAGTTTGGTGCGGGGGCCCAACAGCTACGAGCAGTACTTC
few | TRBJ2-1 | NA | TRBV29-1 | CSAAGTYNEQFF | TGCAGCGCCGCAGGAACCTACAATGAGCAGTTCTTC
few | TRBJ2-7 | NA | TRBV3-1 | CASSQGGRDGTYEQYF | TGTGCCAGCAGCCAAGGAGGCCGGGACGGGACCTACGAGCAGTACTTC
NA | TRBJ2-1 | TRBD2 | TRBV5-1 | CASSSAGLAGPGEQFF | TGCGCCAGCAGCTCCGCGGGACTAGCGGGGCCAGGTGAGCAGTTCTTC
NA | TRBJ1-6 | TRBD1 | TRBV27 | CASSLDRGFSPLHF | TGTGCCAGCAGTTTGGACAGGGGGTTTTCACCCCTCCACTTT
NA | TRBJ2-7 | NA | TRBV29-1 | CSVAARTYEQYF | TGCAGCGTTGCGGCCAGGACCTACGAGCAGTACTTC
once | TRBJ2-4 | NA | TRBV12-3/TRBV12-4 | CASSYTSTAKNIQYF | TGTGCCAGCAGCTATACTAGTACGGCCAAAAACATTCAGTACTTC
NA | TRBJ2-2 | NA | TRBV5-1 | CASSLAQDGNTGELFF | TGCGCCAGCAGCTTGGCACAGGATGGGAACACCGGGGAGCTGTTTTTT
NA | TRBJ2-7 | NA | TRBV29-1 | CSVVRTQSPYEQYF | TGCAGCGTTGTGCGGACACAAAGCCCCTACGAGCAGTACTTC
few | TRBJ1-4 | NA | TRBV25-1 | CASSEPDRIYEKLFF | TGTGCCAGCAGTGAACCAGACAGGATCTACGAAAAACTGTTTTTT
few | TRBJ2-4 | NA | TRBV20-1 | CSAYPRVAKNIQYF | TGCAGTGCTTACCCCAGGGTGGCCAAAAACATTCAGTACTTC
NA | TRBJ1-2 | TRBD1 | TRBV18 | CASSLTGDFYGYTF | TGTGCCAGCTCACTGACAGGGGATTTCTATGGCTACACCTTC
NA | TRBJ2-4 | NA | TRBV4-1 | CASSQPPGAIQYF | TGCGCCAGCAGCCAGCCGCCAGGGGCCATTCAGTACTTC
NA | TRBJ1-1 | NA | TRBV3-1 | CASSQDVVRQNTEAFF | TGTGCCAGCAGCCAAGATGTGGTCCGCCAGAACACTGAAGCTTTCTTT
NA | TRBJ2-1 | NA | TRBV10-3 | CAISPRQGGLGNEQFF | TGTGCCATCAGTCCACGACAGGGAGGGCTTGGCAATGAGCAGTTCTTC
many | TRBJ2-5 | NA | TRBV29-1 | CSVGAEETQYF | TGCAGCGTTGGGGCAGAAGAGACCCAGTACTTC
NA | TRBJ2-5 | NA | TRBV14 | CASSQGSYQETQYF | TGTGCCAGCAGCCAGGGATCGTACCAAGAGACCCAGTACTTC
many | TRBJ2-3 | NA | TRBV20-1 | CSARRDTQYF | TGCAGTGCTAGAAGAGATACGCAGTATTTT
NA | TRBJ2-3 | NA | TRBV18 | CASSPRGISTDTQYF | TGTGCCAGCTCACCTAGGGGGATCAGCACAGATACGCAGTATTTT
NA | TRBJ2-3 | NA | TRBV28 | CASSLRLVRESPHRDAYF | TGTGCCAGCAGTCTGAGATTGGTCAGGGAATCCCCACACAGAGACGCGTATTTT
NA | TRBJ2-6 | NA | TRBV4-1 | CASSQEIGHPSGANVLTF | TGCGCCAGCAGCCAAGAGATCGGACACCCCTCTGGGGCCAACGTCCTGACTTTC
NA | TRBJ2-5 | NA | TRBV12-3/TRBV12-4 | CASSSPGRVPETQYF | TGTGCCAGCAGCTCCCCAGGGCGGGTTCCCGAGACCCAGTACTTC
NA | TRBJ2-1 | NA | TRBV2 | CASTTDAYNVNEQFF | TGTGCCAGCACTACCGACGCCTACAATGTGAATGAGCAGTTCTTC
NA | TRBJ2-5 | NA | TRBV20-1 | CSASPKRETQYF | TGCAGTGCTAGCCCCAAGCGGGAGACCCAGTACTTC
NA | TRBJ2-1 | TRBD2 | TRBV20-1 | CSALLAEQFF | TGCAGTGCATTACTAGCGGAGCAGTTCTTC
NA | TRBJ2-1 | TRBD2 | TRBV7-9 | CASSLDRGSGMSYNEQFF | TGTGCCAGCAGCTTAGACCGGGGTAGCGGGATGTCTTACAATGAGCAGTTCTTC
many | TRBJ1-1 | NA | TRBV20-1 | CSARDWAGFEGAFF | TGCAGTGCTAGAGATTGGGCAGGGTTTGAGGGAGCTTTCTTT